A selection of T cell receptor beta chains follows, all from one sample in a study of OX40 agonist ivuxolimab in advanced cancers. Clones were sequenced by immunoSEQ multiplex PCR, and TCRdb holds only the in-frame ones, with some missing. This sample has about 77,000 clones, with 81% found just once. Sample: CD4+ or CD8+ T cells sorted from blood, taken in a trial of the OX40 agonist ivuxolimab. Every receptor here comes from an adult with an advanced solid tumor such as melanoma, head and neck, liver or kidney cancer. CDR3s include the opening cysteine and the closing phenylalanine or tryptophan. D genes are given only for firm matches. Size is stated for part of the rows, as once, few or many counts, or as a class when the clone is expanded.

abundance: NA
j_gene: TRBJ1-2
d_gene: NA
v_gene: TRBV6-5
CDR3aa: CASRPGGNYGYTF
CDR3nt: TGTGCCAGCAGGCCCGGTGGGAACTATGGCTACACCTTC

abundance: NA
j_gene: TRBJ2-5
d_gene: NA
v_gene: TRBV7-2
CDR3aa: CASSPPGGWETQYF
CDR3nt: TGTGCCAGCAGCCCACCCGGGGGTTGGGAGACCCAGTACTTC

abundance: NA
j_gene: TRBJ2-5
d_gene: NA
v_gene: TRBV5-1
CDR3aa: CASSQGSNGETQYF
CDR3nt: TGCGCCAGCAGCCAGGGGTCTAACGGGGAGACCCAGTACTTC

abundance: NA
j_gene: TRBJ2-1
d_gene: TRBD1
v_gene: TRBV15
CDR3aa: CATSPDRPSSYNEQFF
CDR3nt: TGTGCCACCAGCCCGGACAGGCCAAGCTCCTACAATGAGCAGTTCTTC

abundance: NA
j_gene: TRBJ2-7
d_gene: NA
v_gene: TRBV19
CDR3aa: CASSIATGLSYEQYF
CDR3nt: TGTGCCAGTAGTATAGCGACAGGCCTTTCCTACGAGCAGTACTTC

abundance: NA
j_gene: TRBJ1-1
d_gene: NA
v_gene: TRBV7-3
CDR3aa: CASSPNPGDTEAFF
CDR3nt: TGTGCCAGCAGCCCCAACCCCGGGGACACTGAAGCTTTCTTT

abundance: NA
j_gene: TRBJ1-3
d_gene: TRBD1
v_gene: TRBV5-1
CDR3aa: CASSQGASGNTIYF
CDR3nt: TGCGCCAGCAGCCAGGGGGCCTCTGGAAACACCATATATTTT

abundance: NA
j_gene: TRBJ2-2
d_gene: NA
v_gene: TRBV7-9
CDR3aa: CASSPDSAGTGELFF
CDR3nt: TGTGCCAGCAGCCCGGACAGCGCGGGCACCGGGGAGCTGTTTTTT

abundance: few
j_gene: TRBJ1-6
d_gene: NA
v_gene: TRBV19
CDR3aa: CARWGPDNSPLHF
CDR3nt: TGTGCCAGGTGGGGACCCGATAATTCACCCCTCCACTTT

abundance: NA
j_gene: TRBJ2-7
d_gene: TRBD2
v_gene: TRBV5-1
CDR3aa: CASSYGLAGTYEQYF
CDR3nt: TGCGCCAGCAGCTATGGTCTAGCGGGGACCTACGAGCAGTACTTC

abundance: NA
j_gene: TRBJ2-7
d_gene: NA
v_gene: TRBV7-2
CDR3aa: CASSPIWGGGDEQYF
CDR3nt: TGTGCCAGCAGCCCCATATGGGGAGGCGGCGACGAGCAGTACTTC

abundance: NA
j_gene: TRBJ2-2
d_gene: NA
v_gene: TRBV10-3
CDR3aa: CASWASTGELFF
CDR3nt: TGTGCCAGTTGGGCCTCCACCGGGGAGCTGTTTTTT

abundance: NA
j_gene: TRBJ2-3
d_gene: NA
v_gene: TRBV29-1
CDR3aa: CSVDGGPSSTDTQYF
CDR3nt: TGCAGCGTTGATGGGGGCCCCTCTAGCACAGATACGCAGTATTTT

abundance: NA
j_gene: TRBJ2-5
d_gene: NA
v_gene: TRBV5-4
CDR3aa: CASSLVSGLGETQYF
CDR3nt: TGTGCCAGCAGCTTGGTTTCAGGGTTGGGGGAGACCCAGTACTTC

abundance: NA
j_gene: TRBJ1-1
d_gene: TRBD1
v_gene: TRBV6-5
CDR3aa: CASSSTQGDEAFF
CDR3nt: TGTGCCAGCAGTTCAACTCAGGGGGATGAAGCTTTCTTT

abundance: NA
j_gene: TRBJ2-2
d_gene: NA
v_gene: TRBV15
CDR3aa: CATSKVINTGELFF
CDR3nt: TGTGCCACCAGCAAGGTTATTAACACCGGGGAGCTGTTTTTT

abundance: NA
j_gene: TRBJ1-6
d_gene: NA
v_gene: TRBV6-5
CDR3aa: CASSYSQPYNSPLHF
CDR3nt: TGTGCCAGCAGTTACTCTCAACCTTATAATTCACCCCTCCACTTT

abundance: NA
j_gene: TRBJ1-2
d_gene: NA
v_gene: TRBV2
CDR3aa: CASSVTLREGGYTF
CDR3nt: TGTGCCAGCAGTGTGACATTAAGGGAGGGTGGCTACACCTTC

abundance: NA
j_gene: TRBJ2-7
d_gene: TRBD2
v_gene: TRBV6-6
CDR3aa: CASKLAGGGSYEQYF
CDR3nt: TGTGCCAGCAAACTAGCGGGAGGGGGCTCCTACGAGCAGTACTTC

abundance: few
j_gene: TRBJ1-4
d_gene: NA
v_gene: TRBV7-9
CDR3aa: CASSLSSSAVHEKLFF
CDR3nt: TGTGCCAGCAGCTTATCTTCTTCCGCAGTTCATGAAAAACTGTTTTTT

abundance: few
j_gene: TRBJ1-1
d_gene: NA
v_gene: TRBV7-9
CDR3aa: CASTPDSLNTEAFF
CDR3nt: TGTGCCAGCACCCCGGACAGTCTGAACACTGAAGCTTTCTTT

abundance: few
j_gene: TRBJ2-1
d_gene: NA
v_gene: TRBV27
CDR3aa: CASSLLPSNYNEQFF
CDR3nt: TGTGCCAGCAGTTTATTGCCTAGCAACTACAATGAGCAGTTCTTC

abundance: NA
j_gene: TRBJ2-2
d_gene: NA
v_gene: TRBV7-8
CDR3aa: CASSPQGLTSSSFFPGELFF
CDR3nt: TGTGCCAGCAGCCCCCAGGGTTTGACTAGTTCGAGCTTCTTTCCCGGGGAGCTGTTTTTT

abundance: NA
j_gene: TRBJ1-1
d_gene: NA
v_gene: TRBV7-3
CDR3aa: CASSLQGYTEAFF
CDR3nt: TGTGCCAGCAGCCTTCAGGGGTACACTGAAGCTTTCTTT

abundance: few
j_gene: TRBJ2-7
d_gene: NA
v_gene: TRBV7-9
CDR3aa: CASSLGGREYEQYF
CDR3nt: TGTGCCAGCAGCTTAGGCGGACGGGAATACGAGCAGTACTTC

abundance: NA
j_gene: TRBJ1-5
d_gene: NA
v_gene: TRBV6-6
CDR3aa: CASSPDFSNQPQHF
CDR3nt: TGTGCCAGCAGCCCAGACTTTAGCAATCAGCCCCAGCATTTT

abundance: NA
j_gene: TRBJ2-1
d_gene: TRBD1
v_gene: TRBV5-4
CDR3aa: CASSHGAGGSYNEQFF
CDR3nt: TGTGCCAGCAGCCATGGAGCAGGGGGCTCCTACAATGAGCAGTTCTTC

abundance: NA
j_gene: TRBJ1-1
d_gene: NA
v_gene: TRBV20-1
CDR3aa: CSARTVTEAFF
CDR3nt: TGCAGTGCTCGGACAGTCACTGAAGCTTTCTTT

abundance: NA
j_gene: TRBJ1-3
d_gene: NA
v_gene: TRBV7-9
CDR3aa: CASSLVGNTIYF
CDR3nt: TGTGCCAGCAGCTTAGTTGGAAACACCATATATTTT

abundance: few
j_gene: TRBJ1-2
d_gene: NA
v_gene: TRBV11-2
CDR3aa: CASSLGGQGGNYGYTF
CDR3nt: TGTGCCAGCAGCTTAGGTGGGCAGGGAGGTAACTATGGCTACACCTTC

abundance: NA
j_gene: TRBJ2-7
d_gene: TRBD2
v_gene: TRBV9
CDR3aa: CASSVGTSGTYEQYF
CDR3nt: TGTGCCAGCAGCGTAGGGACTAGCGGAACCTACGAGCAGTACTTC

abundance: NA
j_gene: TRBJ2-3
d_gene: TRBD2
v_gene: TRBV5-4
CDR3aa: CASSLILAGGTDTQYF
CDR3nt: TGTGCCAGCAGCTTGATCCTAGCGGGGGGCACAGATACGCAGTATTTT

abundance: NA
j_gene: TRBJ2-3
d_gene: NA
v_gene: TRBV14
CDR3aa: CASSRILAPDTQYF
CDR3nt: TGTGCCAGCAGCCGAATACTAGCACCAGATACGCAGTATTTT

abundance: NA
j_gene: TRBJ2-7
d_gene: TRBD1
v_gene: TRBV11-2
CDR3aa: CASSLETGVYF
CDR3nt: TGTGCCAGCAGCTTAGAAACAGGGGTTTACTTC

abundance: NA
j_gene: TRBJ2-7
d_gene: NA
v_gene: TRBV4-1
CDR3aa: CASSQDDRPGTSYEQYF
CDR3nt: TGCGCCAGCAGCCAAGATGATCGCCCCGGGACCTCCTACGAGCAGTACTTC

abundance: few
j_gene: TRBJ1-5
d_gene: NA
v_gene: TRBV27
CDR3aa: CASSTGTQPQHF
CDR3nt: TGTGCCAGCAGTACCGGGACCCAGCCCCAGCATTTT

abundance: once
j_gene: TRBJ2-7
d_gene: NA
v_gene: TRBV7-6
CDR3aa: CASSPHPPGGLAYEQYF
CDR3nt: TGTGCCAGCAGCCCACACCCCCCCGGGGGCCTGGCCTACGAGCAGTACTTC

abundance: few
j_gene: TRBJ2-6
d_gene: TRBD1
v_gene: TRBV15
CDR3aa: CATSDRGRFYSGANVLTF
CDR3nt: TGTGCCACCTCAGACAGGGGGCGCTTCTACTCTGGGGCCAACGTCCTGACTTTC

abundance: NA
j_gene: TRBJ1-5
d_gene: TRBD1
v_gene: TRBV10-3
CDR3aa: CAISESNRGQGNQPQHF
CDR3nt: TGTGCCATCAGTGAGTCGAACAGGGGGCAGGGCAATCAGCCCCAGCATTTT

abundance: NA
j_gene: TRBJ1-1
d_gene: NA
v_gene: TRBV10-2
CDR3aa: CASSEVTAEAFF
CDR3nt: TGCGCCAGCAGTGAGGTGACAGCTGAAGCTTTCTTT

abundance: NA
j_gene: TRBJ2-7
d_gene: TRBD1
v_gene: TRBV2
CDR3aa: CASSDPGQGLLQYF
CDR3nt: TGCGCCAGCAGTGATCCGGGACAGGGTTTGTTGCAGTACTTC

abundance: NA
j_gene: TRBJ1-1
d_gene: NA
v_gene: TRBV19
CDR3aa: CASRDLRVDEAFF
CDR3nt: TGTGCCAGTAGGGATCTGCGAGTTGATGAAGCTTTCTTT

abundance: NA
j_gene: TRBJ2-7
d_gene: NA
v_gene: TRBV7-8
CDR3aa: CASSLGIIGNTYEQYF
CDR3nt: TGTGCCAGCAGCTTAGGGATAATCGGGAACACCTACGAGCAGTACTTC

abundance: NA
j_gene: TRBJ2-7
d_gene: TRBD2
v_gene: TRBV4-1
CDR3aa: CASSQGGTGTSGSYEQYF
CDR3nt: TGCGCCAGCAGCCAAGGAGGGACCGGGACTAGCGGTTCCTACGAGCAGTACTTC

abundance: once
j_gene: TRBJ1-5
d_gene: NA
v_gene: TRBV2
CDR3aa: CASSYTENQPQHF
CDR3nt: TGTGCCAGCAGCTACACGGAGAATCAGCCCCAGCATTTT

abundance: NA
j_gene: TRBJ1-6
d_gene: NA
v_gene: TRBV2
CDR3aa: CASSLQGLDNNSPLHF
CDR3nt: TGTGCCAGCAGCCTACAGGGCCTCGATAATAATTCACCCCTCCACTTT

abundance: NA
j_gene: TRBJ2-7
d_gene: NA
v_gene: TRBV7-9
CDR3aa: CASSPRTESYEQYF
CDR3nt: TGTGCCAGCAGCCCAAGGACAGAATCCTACGAGCAGTACTTC

abundance: NA
j_gene: TRBJ1-1
d_gene: NA
v_gene: TRBV23-1
CDR3aa: CASSHSEGDTEAFF
CDR3nt: TGCGCCAGCAGTCACTCGGAGGGGGACACTGAAGCTTTCTTT

abundance: NA
j_gene: TRBJ2-3
d_gene: NA
v_gene: TRBV30
CDR3aa: CAWSVRGQNTDTQYF
CDR3nt: TGTGCCTGGAGTGTACGCGGACAGAACACAGATACGCAGTATTTT

abundance: NA
j_gene: TRBJ1-2
d_gene: NA
v_gene: TRBV7-9
CDR3aa: CASSLEAHYGYTF
CDR3nt: TGTGCCAGCAGCTTAGAGGCCCACTATGGCTACACCTTC

abundance: NA
j_gene: TRBJ2-1
d_gene: NA
v_gene: TRBV7-3
CDR3aa: CASSSTGYEQFF
CDR3nt: TGTGCCAGCAGTTCCACAGGGTATGAGCAGTTCTTC

abundance: NA
j_gene: TRBJ2-3
d_gene: NA
v_gene: TRBV10-3
CDR3aa: CAISAQLFTDTQYF
CDR3nt: TGTGCCATCAGTGCGCAGTTGTTCACAGATACGCAGTATTTT

abundance: NA
j_gene: TRBJ2-1
d_gene: NA
v_gene: TRBV6-5
CDR3aa: CASSPLRGEQFF
CDR3nt: TGTGCCAGCAGTCCCCTAAGGGGTGAGCAGTTCTTC

abundance: NA
j_gene: TRBJ2-1
d_gene: TRBD2
v_gene: TRBV7-3
CDR3aa: CASSSRLANEQFF
CDR3nt: TGTGCCAGCAGCTCCCGACTAGCGAATGAGCAGTTCTTC

abundance: NA
j_gene: TRBJ2-3
d_gene: NA
v_gene: TRBV5-4
CDR3aa: CASSPGLGLTDTQYF
CDR3nt: TGTGCCAGCAGCCCCGGACTGGGCTTAACAGATACGCAGTATTTT

abundance: NA
j_gene: TRBJ1-2
d_gene: NA
v_gene: TRBV5-6
CDR3aa: CASSLTDYYGYTF
CDR3nt: TGTGCCAGCAGCTTGACAGACTACTATGGCTACACCTTC

abundance: NA
j_gene: TRBJ2-3
d_gene: TRBD2
v_gene: TRBV5-6
CDR3aa: CASSLVSGSTDTQYF
CDR3nt: TGTGCCAGCAGCTTGGTTAGCGGGAGCACAGATACGCAGTATTTT